The 22 T cell receptor beta chains in this list originate from one sample, sequenced in a study of T cell clonality in common variable immunodeficiency. This table comes from immunoSEQ multiplex PCR, and its TCRdb copy is limited to in-frame clones, with some not included. There are 45,000 to 55,000 clones in the sample, none observed a single time. The sequencing sample was made of peripheral blood mononuclear cells. All receptors come from a person aged 18-69 years in good health.

At least ten counts were recorded for this clone. The read ends 3 residues before the CDR3 terminus; that terminus is restored from the germline J gene. The rearrangement uses TRBV5-1 and TRBJ2-1; TRBD2 aligns across 11 bases. The length of the CDR3 is 21 residues. CDR1 is SGHRS and CDR2 is YFSETQ in the germline V gene. J gave up 3 bases and V 4 bases, and 21 bases lay outside the gene matches. The CDR3 sequence is CASSARDRTTSGSFIYNEQFF. CDR3 bases read: TGCGCCAGCAGCGCTAGGGACAGAACTACTAGCGGGAGTTTTATCTACAATGAG.

Remarks on this clone: The read is 3 residues too short to cover the CDR3 end, so that end is filled in from the germline J gene. The J gene is TRBJ1-1, the V gene TRBV19; 7 positions agree with TRBD1. Germline trimming cut 11 bases from V and 5 bases from J; bases unmatched to any gene: 11. The CDR3 loop spans 13 amino acids. Germline V CDR1 and CDR2: LNHDA, SQIVND (reference sequence). The CDR3 spells CAGRDRVGTEAFF. Incomplete CDR3 DNA: TGTGCCGGACGAGACAGGGTAGGAACTGAA.

This clone has ten or more counts. The observed sequence ends 3 residues before the CDR3 terminus, with the missing tail filled in from the germline J gene. V gene TRBV7-2 combines with J gene TRBJ1-2, with TRBD1 identical over 7 bases. The length of the CDR3 is 15 residues. J lost 4 bases, V lost 2 bases, and 7 bases had no gene match. Germline lookup yields CDR1 SGHTA and CDR2 FQGNSA. The sequenced CDR3 bases are TGTGCCAGCAGCTTATACCAGGGGGGTGTCTATGGC. It encodes CASSLYQGGVYG. Given in full, the CDR3 is CASSLYQGGVYGYTF. Drawing the rest from reference TRBV7-2 and TRBJ1-2, the complete variable domain is GAGVSQSPSNKVTEKGKDVELRCDPISGHTALYWYRQSLGQGLEFLIYFQGNSAPDKSGLPSDRFSAERTGGSVSTLTIQRTQQEDSAVYLCASSLYQGGVYGYTFGSGTRLTVV.

This clone was counted at least ten times. The read ends 3 residues early relative to the CDR3; the germline J gene fills the gap. The chain combines TRBV29-1 with TRBJ1-1; TRBD1 matches at 8 bases. CDR3 length equals 15 residues. Germline V gene data show CDR1 as SQVTM and CDR2 as ANQGSEA. Trimming cost V 5 bases and J 4 bases; bases outside gene matches: 12. The CDR3 sequence is CSVSPTGGLGTEAFF. The sequenced CDR3 bases are TGCAGCGTTTCACCCACAGGGGGGTTGGGCACTGAA.

This clone was seen repeatedly, ten times or more. The read ends 3 residues shy of where the CDR3 ends; the end is completed using the germline J gene. V and J are TRBV10-3 and TRBJ1-1; 7 positions agree with TRBD1. Germline assignment: CDR1 ENHRY and CDR2 SYGVKD. CDR3 length: 13 residues. CDR3 sequence reads: CAISPATGLRAFF. The sequenced part of the CDR3 DNA is TGTGCCATCAGCCCCGCGACAGGGCTACGT.

This clone appeared many times. With the read ending 3 residues before the CDR3 end, the germline J gene is used to fill in that end. V gene TRBV7-9 combines with J gene TRBJ2-5; D perhaps matches TRBD1 (6 bases). V was pared by 7 bases and J by 7 bases, with 10 bases between. CDR1 is SEHNR and CDR2 is FQNEAQ in the germline V gene (reference sequence). The CDR3 covers 11 residues. Here the CDR3 reads CASNSQGTQYF. The covered CDR3 bases are TGTGCCAGCAACTCACAGGGGACC.

At least ten counts were recorded for this clone. The CDR3 is cut off 3 residues early in the read; its end comes from the germline J gene. The rearrangement uses TRBV29-1 and TRBJ2-3; the D is unclear. The germline CDR1 and CDR2 sequences are SQVTM and ANQGSEA. Deletions cut 4 bases from V and 1 base from J, with 9 bases between. This CDR3 spans 13 amino acids. The covered CDR3 bases are TGCAGCGTTGCCCGGGTCCGCACAGATACG. It yields the protein CSVARVRTDT. Given in full, the CDR3 is CSVARVRTDTQYF.

This clone showed up many times. The CDR3 region is CASSLGGSTDTQYF. The covered CDR3 bases are TGTGCCAGCAGCTTGGGCGGGAGCACAGATACG. This chain uses TRBV5-6 with TRBJ2-3; D may be TRBD2 (5 bases). Read sequence stops 3 residues before the CDR3 end, and the germline J gene provides the missing end. V was shortened by 0 bases and J by 0 bases, with 5 bases between the two germline ends. The CDR3 has 14 amino acids. Germline CDR1 reads SGHDT; CDR2 reads YYEEEE.

Many counts were recorded for this clone. The observed sequence ends 3 residues before the CDR3 terminus, with the missing tail filled in from the germline J gene. V usage is TRBV5-1 and J usage is TRBJ1-1; D uncertain. The germline gives CDR1 SGHRS, CDR2 YFSETQ. Trimming took 0 bases from V and 1 from J, leaving 10 bases between them. This CDR3 comprises 15 residues. The CDR3 sequence is CASSLVQVENTEAFF. The sequenced CDR3 bases are TGCGCCAGCAGCTTGGTCCAGGTGGAGAACACTGAA.

At least ten counts were recorded for this clone. Read data end 3 residues before the CDR3 end; the end is taken from the germline J gene. The chain is built from TRBV20-1 and TRBJ1-1, with TRBD1 as a possible D gene (6 bases). The CDR3 runs 15 residues. CDR1 is DFQATT and CDR2 is SNEGSKA in the germline V gene (reference sequence). Trimming cost V 4 bases and J 1 base, with 16 bases left between them. The DNA read from the CDR3 is TGCAGTGCTACGTGGACAGCTGAAGGGAACACTGAA. Translating it yields CSATWTAEGNTE. The whole CDR3 protein reads CSATWTAEGNTEAFF.

There are many counts of this clone. The chain's CDR3 is CASSTRGLAETQYF. The CDR3 bases that were read are TGTGCCAGTAGTACCCGAGGACTAGCCGAGACC. The chain is built from TRBV19 and TRBJ2-5, with TRBD2 identical over 8 bases. The read is 3 residues too short to cover the CDR3 end, so that end is filled in from the germline J gene. Per germline, CDR1 LNHDA and CDR2 SQIVND (reference sequence). The CDR3 length is 14 residues. After removal of 4 bases from V and 5 bases from J, the junction contained 6 bases not matched to a gene.

There are many counts of this clone. CDR3 bases read: TGTGCCAGCAGTACATTTGGGGGCAAAAACACTGAA. Its translation is CASSTFGGKNTE. The entire CDR3 reads CASSTFGGKNTEAFF. V gene TRBV7-2 combines with J gene TRBJ1-1, with D possibly TRBD1 on 6 matching bases. With the read ending 3 residues before the CDR3 end, the germline J gene is used to fill in that end. This CDR3 spans 15 amino acids. Germline values: CDR1 SGHTA, CDR2 FQGNSA. V lost 6 bases and J lost 2, with 16 bases in between.

This clone was seen repeatedly, ten times or more. The sequence runs out 3 residues before the end of the CDR3; the remainder is reconstructed from the germline J gene. The chain combines TRBV6-2 or TRBV6-3 with TRBJ1-5, with 7 bases that match TRBD1. J was trimmed by 3 bases and V by 6 bases; bases with no gene match: 5. CDR3 length: 14 residues. From germline, CDR1 is MNHEY and CDR2 SVGEGT. The CDR3 reads CASRTTGFNQPQHF. The covered CDR3 bases are TGTGCCAGCAGAACGACAGGGTTCAATCAGCCC.

This clone was observed many times. The missing CDR3 end, 3 residues past where the read stops, is filled in from the germline J gene. V is TRBV5-1 and J is TRBJ2-2, with a possible D match to TRBD2 (5 bases). V lost 0 bases, J lost 6 bases, and 18 bases lay in between. CDR1 SGHRS and CDR2 YFSETQ come from the germline V gene. This CDR3 has 17 amino acids. CDR3 DNA (partial): TGCGCCAGCAGCTTGGCCGAAGATGCGGGTATATCCGGGGAG. This sequence encodes CASSLAEDAGISGE. The whole CDR3 reads CASSLAEDAGISGELFF.

There are many counts of this clone. The DNA ends 3 residues before the CDR3 does, and the rest of the CDR3 is filled in from the germline J gene. This chain uses TRBV19 with TRBJ1-4, with D perhaps matching TRBD1 (5 bases). CDR1 LNHDA and CDR2 SQIVND come from the germline V gene (reference sequence). V was clipped by 4 bases and J by 7 bases, with 13 bases between them. This CDR3 is built from 14 residues. The part of the CDR3 DNA that was read is TGTGCCAGTAGTAAGCAGGGATTGGCTGAAAAA. As protein: CASSKQGLAEK. The CDR3 reads in full as CASSKQGLAEKLFF.

This clone was detected ten times or more. Read data end 3 residues before the CDR3 end; the end is taken from the germline J gene. The V gene is TRBV19, the J gene TRBJ2-1; the match to TRBD1 covers 8 bases. Germline V gives CDR1 LNHDA, CDR2 SQIVND (reference sequence). There are 15 residues in the CDR3. J was trimmed by 8 bases and V by 7 bases; bases with no gene match: 13. The CDR3 DNA, read in part, is TGTGCCAGTAACCCACGGACAGGGTGGTTCGATGAG. This translates into CASNPRTGWFDE. The CDR3, in full, reads CASNPRTGWFDEQFF.

The table lists this clone with many counts. The covered CDR3 bases are TGCAGTGCCTTTAGGACAGGTTACGAG. It encodes CSAFRTGYE. The full CDR3 protein reads CSAFRTGYEQYF. This chain connects TRBV20-1 to TRBJ2-7, with TRBD1 identical over 7 bases. The read terminates 3 residues before the CDR3 end, so the remaining end is supplied by the germline J gene. The CDR3 length is 12 residues. CDR1 DFQATT and CDR2 SNEGSKA come from the germline V gene (reference sequence). The V and J ends lost 6 bases and 4 bases, in that order; junction bases with no gene match: 6.

This clone was detected ten times or more. The read halts 3 residues ahead of the CDR3 end, with the missing end drawn from the germline J gene. The chain uses TRBV19 and TRBJ2-5, with D unresolved. The germline V and J ends were trimmed by 2 bases and 5 bases, with 3 bases remaining between them. The CDR3 length is 11 residues. From germline, CDR1 is LNHDA and CDR2 SQIVND (reference sequence). The CDR3 is CASSIRETQYF. The sequenced part of the CDR3 DNA is TGTGCCAGTAGTATAAGGGAGACC.

This clone was observed at least ten times. The missing CDR3 end, 3 residues past where the read stops, is filled in from the germline J gene. This rearrangement joins TRBV6-1 to TRBJ2-3; TRBD2 is a possible D gene (6 bases). There are 15 residues in the CDR3. Germline lookup yields CDR1 MNHNS and CDR2 SASEGT. Trimming left V 4 bases short and J 2 bases short, with 13 bases between. The CDR3 spells CASSAGLPHTDTQYF. The covered CDR3 bases are TGTGCCAGCAGTGCGGGACTGCCGCACACAGATACG.

This clone was counted between two and nine times. The read terminates 3 residues ahead of where the CDR3 ends, so the germline J gene completes it. This sequence joins TRBV19 and TRBJ2-5; weak D call: TRBD2 (7 bases). Trimming removed 0 bases from V and 5 bases from J, with 16 bases in between. CDR1 LNHDA and CDR2 SQIVND come from the germline V gene (reference sequence). The CDR3 runs 16 residues. Partial CDR3 DNA: TGTGCCAGTAGTATAGATACCGGGGGGCTCGGGGAGACC. Its translation is CASSIDTGGLGET. The CDR3 in full is CASSIDTGGLGETQYF.

This clone was recorded many times. Read coverage stops 3 residues before the CDR3 terminus; the germline J gene supplies the remainder. The V and J genes are TRBV7-8 and TRBJ2-3, with D unclear. V lost 5 bases to trimming and J lost 0 bases, with 18 bases between them. Germline CDR1 reads SGHVS; CDR2 reads FQNEAQ. The CDR3 consists of 17 residues. CDR3 DNA, as far as it was read: TGTGCCAGCAGCCTTAAGGCAGCGTCTCATAGCACAGATACG. This gives the protein CASSLKAASHSTDT. The whole CDR3 is CASSLKAASHSTDTQYF.

Remarks on this clone: A much bigger clone sits one base away, suggesting this may be a read error. The sequence runs out 3 residues before the end of the CDR3; the remainder is reconstructed from the germline J gene. The chain carries TRBV11-3 and TRBJ2-7; the match to TRBD1 covers 8 bases. Trimming cost V 2 bases and J 4 bases; bases outside gene matches: 1. This CDR3 is built from 13 residues. CDR1 is SGHNT and CDR2 is YENEEA in the germline V gene. CDR3 DNA, as far as it was read: TGTGCCAGCAGCTTACAGGGGGCTTACGAG. It yields the protein CASSLQGAYE. From start to end, the CDR3 is CASSLQGAYEQYF.